These T cell receptor beta chains were read from a single sample in a study of shared clonotypes between healthy human individuals. This table comes from immunoSEQ multiplex PCR, and its TCRdb copy is limited to in-frame clones, with some not included. The sample carries about 680,000 clones, 92% recorded once. Specimen: naive CD8+ T cells sorted from blood. The receptors were sampled from a man aged 25-45 years in good health. CDR3s include the opening cysteine and the closing phenylalanine or tryptophan. D genes are given only for firm matches. Where a row states a size, it is once, few, many or the class of an expanded clone; other rows omit it.

V	size	D	J	CDR3	DNA
TRBV4-1	-	-	TRBJ2-7	CASSQVSGTRYEQYF	TGCGCCAGCAGCCAAGTGTCAGGGACTCGATACGAGCAGTACTTC
TRBV6-5	-	TRBD1	TRBJ1-1	CASSYAGGGEAFF	TGTGCCAGCAGTTACGCAGGGGGCGGTGAAGCTTTCTTT
TRBV7-8	-	-	TRBJ2-1	CASSLEVPGQSSYNEQFF	TGTGCCAGCAGCTTAGAAGTGCCGGGTCAGAGCTCCTACAATGAGCAGTTCTTC
TRBV9	-	TRBD2	TRBJ2-3	CASSVGLLAGVVADTQYF	TGTGCCAGCAGCGTAGGCCTCTTAGCGGGAGTTGTGGCAGATACGCAGTATTTT
TRBV15	-	TRBD1	TRBJ2-1	CATLNPGQGHNEQFF	TGTGCCACCCTGAACCCGGGACAGGGCCACAATGAGCAGTTCTTC
TRBV11-3	-	TRBD1	TRBJ2-2	CASSLTGGKTGELFF	TGTGCCAGCAGCTTAACAGGGGGCAAAACCGGGGAGCTGTTTTTT
TRBV28	-	-	TRBJ1-1	CASTPLTLRTGGTEAFF	TGTGCCAGCACCCCGCTTACATTAAGGACCGGAGGCACTGAAGCTTTCTTT
TRBV13	-	-	TRBJ1-2	CASSLLGADYGYTF	TGTGCCAGCAGCTTATTGGGGGCGGACTATGGCTACACCTTC
TRBV9	-	-	TRBJ2-1	CASSVDYLSYNEQFF	TGTGCCAGCAGCGTAGACTACCTCTCCTACAATGAGCAGTTCTTC
TRBV10-1	-	-	TRBJ2-2	CASSESGLATGELFF	TGCGCCAGCAGTGAATCGGGACTTGCAACCGGGGAGCTGTTTTTT
TRBV10-3	-	TRBD1	TRBJ2-1	CAISESVDRGPYNEQFF	TGTGCCATCAGTGAGTCGGTTGACAGGGGCCCCTACAATGAGCAGTTCTTC
TRBV29-1	-	-	TRBJ2-1	CSVDLGLFSVDEQFF	TGCAGCGTTGACTTGGGACTGTTTTCTGTGGATGAGCAGTTCTTC
TRBV21-1	-	-	TRBJ2-3	CASRPRAGAADTQYF	TGTGCCAGCCGCCCGAGAGCGGGTGCGGCAGATACGCAGTATTTT
TRBV7-2	-	-	TRBJ1-2	CASSLLTGLNYGYTF	TGTGCCAGCAGCTTACTGACGGGGCTAAACTATGGCTACACCTTC
TRBV9	-	-	TRBJ2-1	CASSQGTEQFF	TGTGCCAGCAGCCAGGGTACTGAGCAGTTCTTC
TRBV28	-	-	TRBJ2-5	CASSVRAHQETQYF	TGTGCCAGCAGTGTCAGGGCACACCAAGAGACCCAGTACTTC
TRBV4-3	-	-	TRBJ1-2	CASSQGGSAGWSYGYTF	TGCGCCAGCAGCCAAGGGGGTTCGGCAGGGTGGAGCTATGGCTACACCTTC
TRBV6-6	-	TRBD2	TRBJ2-7	CASSTGGAYEQYF	TGTGCCAGCAGTACGGGAGGAGCCTACGAGCAGTACTTC
TRBV6-5	-	TRBD1	TRBJ2-1	CASGNTGGGYEQFF	TGTGCCAGCGGAAATACAGGGGGTGGCTATGAGCAGTTCTTC
TRBV19	-	TRBD2	TRBJ2-1	CASSIGEWEGLSYNEQFF	TGTGCCAGTAGTATAGGAGAGTGGGAGGGCCTGTCCTACAATGAGCAGTTCTTC
TRBV27	-	-	TRBJ2-7	CASSLRRSYEQYF	TGTGCCAGCAGTTTACGGCGGTCCTACGAGCAGTACTTC
TRBV5-5	-	-	TRBJ1-2	CASVINIPGKTYGYTF	TGTGCCAGCGTGATAAACATACCAGGAAAGACCTATGGCTACACCTTC
TRBV4-2	-	TRBD1	TRBJ2-7	CASSPRDRDYEQYF	TGTGCCAGCAGCCCCCGGGACAGGGATTACGAGCAGTACTTC
TRBV7-9	-	-	TRBJ1-3	CASSLDGNTIYF	TGTGCCAGCAGCTTAGACGGAAACACCATATATTTT
TRBV28	-	-	TRBJ2-3	CASSRPSTDTQYF	TGTGCCAGCAGTAGGCCCAGCACAGATACGCAGTATTTT
TRBV5-4	-	-	TRBJ2-5	CASSLGGTGMGGPGETQYF	TGTGCCAGCAGCTTGGGAGGTACAGGGATGGGAGGGCCGGGGGAGACCCAGTACTTC
TRBV4-1	once	-	TRBJ2-1	CASSQGRDEQFF	TGCGCCAGCAGCCAGGGTAGGGATGAGCAGTTCTTC
TRBV19	-	-	TRBJ1-4	CASRTTGNEKLFF	TGTGCCAGTAGAACTACAGGAAATGAAAAACTGTTTTTT
TRBV5-1	-	-	TRBJ2-7	CASSFGGALGEQYF	TGCGCCAGCAGCTTTGGGGGGGCTCTGGGCGAGCAGTACTTC
TRBV7-9	many	-	TRBJ2-7	CASTRVGSHEQYF	TGTGCCAGCACCCGGGTAGGTAGCCACGAGCAGTACTTC
TRBV2	once	-	TRBJ1-4	CASRHGPRADEKLFF	TGTGCCAGCAGGCATGGACCTCGCGCCGATGAAAAACTGTTTTTT
TRBV5-4	few	-	TRBJ2-7	CASSSESVEQYF	TGTGCCAGCAGCTCGGAGTCCGTAGAGCAGTACTTC
TRBV7-9	-	TRBD1	TRBJ1-1	CASYRTGRNTEAFF	TGTGCCAGCTATAGGACAGGGAGGAACACTGAAGCTTTCTTT
TRBV6-4	-	-	TRBJ2-1	CASSARGSGTYNEQFF	TGTGCCAGCAGTGCCCGGGGTTCCGGGACCTACAATGAGCAGTTCTTC
TRBV7-2	once	-	TRBJ2-3	CASSLDSTDTQYF	TGTGCCAGCAGCTTAGATAGCACAGATACGCAGTATTTT
TRBV7-9	-	-	TRBJ2-7	CASSSTGFGSYEQYF	TGTGCCAGCAGCTCCACAGGGTTCGGCTCCTACGAGCAGTACTTC
TRBV7-9	-	-	TRBJ2-7	CASSSRGGGGRGPYEQYF	TGTGCTAGCAGCTCAAGAGGGGGGGGAGGCCGAGGGCCCTACGAGCAGTACTTC
TRBV9	-	TRBD2	TRBJ2-7	CASSVGLAGNEQYF	TGTGCCAGCAGCGTAGGTCTAGCGGGAAACGAGCAGTACTTC
TRBV11-2	few	-	TRBJ1-1	CASTLSPEAFF	TGTGCCAGCACCTTGAGTCCCGAAGCTTTCTTT
TRBV19	-	-	TRBJ2-4	CARPGSTDPLKNKNIQYF	TGTGCCAGGCCGGGGTCGACGGACCCCTTGAAGAACAAAAACATTCAGTACTTC
TRBV9	-	TRBD2	TRBJ2-5	CASSVGPSGKETQYF	TGTGCCAGCAGCGTAGGTCCTAGCGGGAAAGAGACCCAGTACTTC
TRBV28	-	-	TRBJ2-2	CASSPTGELFF	TGTGCCAGCAGTCCTACCGGGGAGCTGTTTTTT
TRBV29-1	-	-	TRBJ2-1	CSVDRGFYEQFF	TGCAGCGTTGACCGGGGGTTTTATGAGCAGTTCTTC
TRBV5-1	-	TRBD2	TRBJ2-1	CASSEGTSGLDNEQFF	TGCGCCAGCAGTGAGGGGACTAGCGGGTTGGATAATGAGCAGTTCTTC
TRBV7-9	few	-	TRBJ2-7	CASSSTYEQYF	TGTGCCAGCAGCTCAACCTACGAGCAGTACTTC
TRBV28	-	TRBD2	TRBJ2-1	CASSHGLELNEQFF	TGTGCCAGCAGTCATGGACTAGAGCTCAATGAGCAGTTCTTC
TRBV15	-	-	TRBJ1-2	CATSRVAEEGYYGYTF	TGTGCCACCAGCAGAGTGGCCGAAGAGGGGTACTATGGCTACACCTTC
TRBV2	-	-	TRBJ2-3	CATRVADTQYF	TGTGCCACCAGAGTTGCAGATACGCAGTATTTT
TRBV4-1	-	TRBD1	TRBJ1-1	CASSQAGTGGGGEAFF	TGCGCCAGCAGCCAAGCCGGGACAGGGGGTGGTGGTGAAGCTTTCTTT
TRBV19	-	-	TRBJ2-1	CASSIVSFNEQFF	TGTGCCAGTAGTATAGTGTCGTTCAATGAGCAGTTCTTC
TRBV4-1	-	-	TRBJ1-5	CASSQAQGNQPQHF	TGCGCCAGCAGCCAAGCCCAGGGGAATCAGCCCCAGCATTTT
TRBV30	-	-	TRBJ2-3	CAWIPGVTDTQYF	TGTGCCTGGATTCCAGGGGTGACAGATACGCAGTATTTT
TRBV6-1	once	TRBD1	TRBJ2-7	CASSTGTGRNEQYF	TGTGCCAGCAGTACCGGGACAGGGAGGAACGAGCAGTACTTC
TRBV27	-	TRBD2	TRBJ2-1	CASLAGGDYNEQFF	TGTGCCAGCCTAGCGGGAGGGGACTACAATGAGCAGTTCTTC
TRBV9	once	TRBD1	TRBJ2-2	CASSVEGQPNTGELFF	TGTGCCAGCAGCGTAGAGGGACAGCCCAACACCGGGGAGCTGTTTTTT